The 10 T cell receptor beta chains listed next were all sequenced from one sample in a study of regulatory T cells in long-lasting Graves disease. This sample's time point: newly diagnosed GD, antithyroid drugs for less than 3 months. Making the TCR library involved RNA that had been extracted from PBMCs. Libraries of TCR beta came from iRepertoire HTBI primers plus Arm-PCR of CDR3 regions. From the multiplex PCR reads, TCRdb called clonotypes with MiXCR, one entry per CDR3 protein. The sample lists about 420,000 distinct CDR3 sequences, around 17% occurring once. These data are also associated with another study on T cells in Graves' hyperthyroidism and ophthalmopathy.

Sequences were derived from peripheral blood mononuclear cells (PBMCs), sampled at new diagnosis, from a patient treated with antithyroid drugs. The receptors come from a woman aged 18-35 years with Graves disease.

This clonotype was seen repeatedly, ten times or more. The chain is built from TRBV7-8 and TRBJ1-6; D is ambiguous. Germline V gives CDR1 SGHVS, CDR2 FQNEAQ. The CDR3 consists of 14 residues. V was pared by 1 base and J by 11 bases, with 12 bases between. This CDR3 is CASSLEPLGAPLHF. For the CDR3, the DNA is TGTGCCAGCAGCTTAGAGCCACTGGGTGCACCCCTCCACTTT.

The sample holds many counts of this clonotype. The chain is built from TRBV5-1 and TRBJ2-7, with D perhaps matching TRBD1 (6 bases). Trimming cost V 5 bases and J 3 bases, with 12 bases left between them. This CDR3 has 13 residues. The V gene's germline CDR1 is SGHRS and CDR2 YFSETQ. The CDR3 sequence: CASSVTGLYEQYF. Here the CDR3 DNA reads TGCGCCAGCAGTGTGACAGGCCTCTACGAGCAGTACTTC.

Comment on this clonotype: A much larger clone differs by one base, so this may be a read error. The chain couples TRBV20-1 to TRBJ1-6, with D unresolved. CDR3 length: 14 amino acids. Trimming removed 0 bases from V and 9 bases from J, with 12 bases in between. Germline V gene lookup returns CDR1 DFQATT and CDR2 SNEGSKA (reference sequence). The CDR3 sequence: CSAREGGNSSPLHF. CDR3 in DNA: TGCAGTGCTAGAGAGGGCGGAAATAGTTCACCCCTCCACTTT.

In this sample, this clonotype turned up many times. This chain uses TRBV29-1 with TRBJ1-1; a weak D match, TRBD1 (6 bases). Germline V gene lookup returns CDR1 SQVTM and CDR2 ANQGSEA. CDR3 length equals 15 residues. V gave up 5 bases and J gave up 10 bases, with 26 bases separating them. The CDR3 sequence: CSVRIVQGSLLSAFF. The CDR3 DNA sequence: TGCAGCGTTCGGATCGTCCAGGGGAGCCTCCTTTCAGCTTTCTTT.

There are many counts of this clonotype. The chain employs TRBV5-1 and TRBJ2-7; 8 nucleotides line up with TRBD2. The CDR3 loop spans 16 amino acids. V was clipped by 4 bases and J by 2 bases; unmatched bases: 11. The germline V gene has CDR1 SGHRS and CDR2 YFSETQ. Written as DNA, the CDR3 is TGCGCCAGCAGCGTTGCAAGCGGGAGAATACCCTACGAGCAGTACTTC. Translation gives CASSVASGRIPYEQYF.

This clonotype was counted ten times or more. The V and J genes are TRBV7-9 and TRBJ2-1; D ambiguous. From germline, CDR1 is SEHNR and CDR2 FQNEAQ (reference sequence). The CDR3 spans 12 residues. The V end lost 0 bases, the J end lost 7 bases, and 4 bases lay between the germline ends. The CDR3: CASSLAPNEQFF. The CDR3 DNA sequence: TGTGCCAGCAGCTTAGCCCCTAATGAGCAGTTCTTC.

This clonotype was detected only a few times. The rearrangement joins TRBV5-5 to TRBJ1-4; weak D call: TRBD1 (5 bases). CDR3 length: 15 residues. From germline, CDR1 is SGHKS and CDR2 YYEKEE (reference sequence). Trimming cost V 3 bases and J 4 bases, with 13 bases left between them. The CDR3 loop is CASSSEGLSNEKLFF. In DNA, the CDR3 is TGTGCCAGCAGCTCGGAGGGGCTTAGTAATGAAAAACTGTTTTTT. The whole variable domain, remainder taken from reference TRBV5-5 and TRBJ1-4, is DAGVTQSPTHLIKTRGQQVTLRCSPISGHKSVSWYQQVLGQGPQFIFQYYEKEERGRGNFPDRFSARQFPNYSSELNVNALLLGDSALYLCASSSEGLSNEKLFFGSGTQLSVL.

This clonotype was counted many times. CDR3 residues: CASSFGDFGNTIYF. CDR3 DNA: TGTGCCAGCAGCTTCGGAGACTTCGGAAACACCATATATTTT. V and J are TRBV5-5 and TRBJ1-3; D is unresolved. Trimming took 2 bases from V and 4 from J, leaving 10 bases between them. Germline loops: CDR1 SGHKS, CDR2 YYEKEE (reference sequence). This CDR3 spans 14 amino acids.

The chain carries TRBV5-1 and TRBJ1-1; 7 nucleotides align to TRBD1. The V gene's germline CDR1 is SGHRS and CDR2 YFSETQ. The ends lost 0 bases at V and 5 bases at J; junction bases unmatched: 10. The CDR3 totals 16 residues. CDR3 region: CASSLAWTGGATEAFF. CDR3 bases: TGCGCCAGCAGCTTGGCATGGACAGGAGGGGCGACTGAAGCTTTCTTT.

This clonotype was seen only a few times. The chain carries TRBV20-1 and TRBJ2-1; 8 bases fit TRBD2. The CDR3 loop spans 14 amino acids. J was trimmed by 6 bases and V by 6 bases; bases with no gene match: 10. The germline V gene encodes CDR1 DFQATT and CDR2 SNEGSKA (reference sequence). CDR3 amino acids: CSALGLAGINEQFF. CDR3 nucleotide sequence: TGCAGTGCCCTGGGGCTAGCGGGTATCAATGAGCAGTTCTTC.